These 29 T cell receptor beta chains came from one sample sequenced in a study of identical twins. TCRdb ran MiXCR on the 5' RACE reads and lists one entry per CDR3 protein. The top ten clones hold about 5.6% of a sample with roughly 240,000 distinct CDR3 sequences, about 7.5% of them seen once. These data also featured in a second study, about yellow fever vaccine responses in identical twins.

The sample taken for sequencing was CD8+ T cells sorted from blood. These receptor sequences come from a woman aged 18 to 35 in good health.

This clonotype was counted a few times. The chain carries TRBV7-3 and TRBJ1-6, with 8 bases fitting TRBD1. Germline V CDR1 and CDR2: SGHTA, FQGTGA. There are 21 residues in the CDR3. The V and J ends lost 3 bases and 5 bases, in that order; junction bases with no gene match: 21. The CDR3 protein is CASSFTPRTGLDRKNNSPLHF. The CDR3 bases are TGTGCCAGCAGCTTCACGCCCCGGACAGGGCTAGACCGGAAGAATAATTCACCCCTCCACTTT. Using reference TRBV7-3 and TRBJ1-6 for the parts outside the CDR3, the full variable domain is GAGVSQTPSNKVTEKGKYVELRCDPISGHTALYWYRQSLGQGPEFLIYFQGTGAADDSGLPNDRFFAVRPEGSVSTLKIQRTERGDSAVYLCASSFTPRTGLDRKNNSPLHFGNGTRLTVT.

This clonotype was seen a few times. The chain carries TRBV25-1 and TRBJ2-6; 8 nucleotides agree with TRBD1. This CDR3 region has 21 residues. Germline lookup yields CDR1 MGHDK and CDR2 SYGVNS. J lost 0 bases, V lost 4 bases, and 17 bases had no gene match. DNA of the CDR3: TGTGCCAGCAGTGGTCCGGGACAGGACGACTCAAGCCCCTCTGGGGCCAACGTCCTGACTTTC. Its translation is CASSGPGQDDSSPSGANVLTF.

The rearrangement links TRBV7-9 to TRBJ2-7; the D call may be TRBD1 or TRBD2 (5 bases each). CDR1 is SEHNR, CDR2 FQNEAQ, per germline (reference sequence). The V and J ends lost 4 bases and 7 bases respectively, with 14 bases between them. The CDR3 runs to 13 residues. CDR3 nucleotides: TGTGCCAGCAGCTCACGGGGCTCCGGTGAGCAGTACTTC. Its translation is CASSSRGSGEQYF.

The chain employs TRBV12-3 or TRBV12-4 and TRBJ2-1, with 11 bases matching TRBD2. The CDR3 is 18 residues long. Trimming cost V 2 bases and J 2 bases; bases outside gene matches: 8. The CDR3 DNA follows: TGTGCCAGCAGTTTATCGGCTCGACTAGCGGGACCCTACAATGAGCAGTTCTTC. This gives the protein CASSLSARLAGPYNEQFF.

Many counts were recorded for this clonotype. V is TRBV27 and J is TRBJ2-1; 8 bases line up with TRBD2. The CDR3 runs to 16 residues. The V and J ends lost 6 bases and 8 bases, in that order; junction bases with no gene match: 15. CDR1 MNHEY and CDR2 SMNVEV come from the germline V gene (reference sequence). The CDR3 region is CASSLVAGLPVYEQFF. The CDR3 bases are TGTGCCAGCAGCCTTGTAGCGGGGCTACCCGTGTATGAGCAGTTCTTC.

J is TRBJ2-2 and V is TRBV7-6; 12 bases map to TRBD1. Germline-derived CDR1 and CDR2 are SGHVS and FNYEAQ. J gave up 8 bases and V 5 bases, and 9 bases lay outside the gene matches. The CDR3 has 16 amino acids. The CDR3 reads CASSPWDRGQSGELFF. Written as DNA, the CDR3 is TGTGCCAGCAGCCCATGGGACAGGGGGCAATCGGGGGAGCTGTTTTTT.

This chain connects TRBV5-6 to TRBJ2-2; TRBD2 agrees at 9 bases. Germline V gene sequence: CDR1 SGHDT, CDR2 YYEEEE. Unmatched junction bases numbered 5, after V lost 0 bases and J lost 5 bases. This CDR3 contains 16 residues. The CDR3 protein is CASSLGVAGVTGELFF. DNA of the CDR3: TGTGCCAGCAGCTTGGGGGTAGCGGGAGTAACCGGGGAGCTGTTTTTT.

This clonotype was detected many times. The chain links TRBV4-1 to TRBJ2-7, with 7 bases that match TRBD2. The J segment lost 4 bases and the V segment lost 1 base, leaving 7 bases of the junction unmatched. CDR3 length: 15 amino acids. From germline, CDR1 is MGHRA and CDR2 YSYEKL. CDR3 region: CASSQGTRGSYEQYF. The CDR3 coding sequence is TGCGCCAGCAGCCAAGGGACTAGAGGCAGTTACGAGCAGTACTTC.

This clonotype has only a few counts. The gene calls are TRBV2 and TRBJ1-1, with D possibly matching TRBD1 (6 bases). Trimming pared 0 bases from V and 0 bases from J, leaving 14 bases between. Germline V gene data show CDR1 as SNHLY and CDR2 as FYNNEI. The CDR3 has 17 residues. This chain's CDR3 is CASSEAMAGDVNTEAFF. CDR3 nucleotide sequence: TGTGCCAGCAGTGAAGCAATGGCAGGGGATGTGAACACTGAAGCTTTCTTT. The full variable domain, rest sourced from reference TRBV2 and TRBJ1-1, is EPEVTQTPSHQVTQMGQEVILRCVPISNHLYFYWYRQILGQKVEFLVSFYNNEISEKSEIFDDQFSVERPDGSNFTLKIRSTKLEDSAMYFCASSEAMAGDVNTEAFFGQGTRLTVV.

This clonotype has a handful of counts. The chain combines TRBV15 with TRBJ2-1; 7 bases align to TRBD2. Germline trimming cut 0 bases from V and 4 bases from J; bases unmatched to any gene: 6. This CDR3 has 16 amino acids. Germline V gives CDR1 LNHNV, CDR2 YYDKDF (reference sequence). The CDR3: CATSRDGEGRYNEQFF. The CDR3 region has the DNA TGTGCCACCAGCAGAGATGGGGAGGGGAGATACAATGAGCAGTTCTTC.

This clonotype was observed at least ten times. This chain links TRBV29-1 with TRBJ2-3; D unclear. This CDR3 contains 11 residues. V was trimmed by 3 bases and J by 1 base, leaving 2 bases between them. Germline assignment: CDR1 SQVTM and CDR2 ANQGSEA. The CDR3 spells CSVEGTDTQYF. The CDR3 nucleotides read TGCAGCGTTGAGGGCACAGATACGCAGTATTTT.

The chain links TRBV14 to TRBJ2-1; 9 nucleotides match TRBD2. Germline CDR1 and CDR2: SGHDN and FVKESK. The CDR3 sequence is 18 residues long. V trimming: 0 bases; J trimming: 7 bases; junction bases outside the gene matches: 13. This CDR3 is CASSQDALSGRLGNEQFF. CDR3 sequence (DNA): TGTGCCAGCAGCCAAGATGCCCTTAGCGGGAGACTGGGGAATGAGCAGTTCTTC.

V gene TRBV12-3 or TRBV12-4 combines with J gene TRBJ2-7, with D possibly TRBD2 on 6 matching bases. Trimming took off 3 bases at V and 5 bases at J, with 8 bases between the two ends. The CDR3 runs to 12 residues. CDR3: CASSFTGDEQYF. CDR3 in DNA: TGTGCCAGCAGTTTTACGGGGGACGAGCAGTACTTC.

The chain combines TRBV7-9 with TRBJ2-7; 8 bases are a match to TRBD2. The CDR3 is 14 residues long. CDR1 is SEHNR, CDR2 FQNEAQ, per germline (reference sequence). With 5 bases clipped from V and 2 bases from J, the junction kept 5 bases outside the gene matches. CDR3 sequence reads: CASSPGTSAYEQYF. The CDR3 DNA follows: TGTGCCAGCAGCCCCGGGACTAGTGCCTACGAGCAGTACTTC. The whole variable domain, filled in from reference TRBV7-9 and TRBJ2-7, reads DTGVSQNPRHKITKRGQNVTFRCDPISEHNRLYWYRQTLGQGPEFLTYFQNEAQLEKSRLLSDRFSAERPKGSFSTLEIQRTEQGDSAMYLCASSPGTSAYEQYFGPGTRLTVT.

J is TRBJ1-2 and V is TRBV3-1; 11 nucleotides match TRBD1. The CDR3 consists of 14 residues. CDR1 and CDR2 (germline): LGHDT, YNNKEL (reference sequence). The J segment lost 5 bases and the V segment lost 5 bases, leaving 4 bases of the junction unmatched. The CDR3 DNA reads as TGTGCCAGCAGCACCGGGACAGGGGGGTATGGCTACACCTTC. This encodes CASSTGTGGYGYTF.

The chain recombines TRBV12-3 or TRBV12-4 with TRBJ1-3; D perhaps matches TRBD1 (6 bases). CDR3 length equals 16 residues. The V gene lost 4 bases and the J gene lost 1 base, with 14 bases spanning the gap. Here the CDR3 DNA reads TGTGCCAGCAGTTCCACCTCGGGGACATCTGGAAACACCATATATTTT. It specifies CASSSTSGTSGNTIYF.

This clonotype was counted only a few times. The rearrangement joins TRBV20-1 to TRBJ2-3; D remains unclear. V lost 1 base to trimming and J lost 0 bases, with 17 bases between them. The CDR3 extends over 17 amino acids. CDR1 and CDR2 (germline): DFQATT, SNEGSKA (reference sequence). CDR3 loop: CSARGRVGSPSTDTQYF. CDR3 coding DNA: TGCAGTGCTAGAGGGAGAGTGGGCAGTCCTAGCACAGATACGCAGTATTTT.

This clonotype was observed a few times. The V and J genes are TRBV7-8 and TRBJ1-5, with D unresolved. The germline CDR1 and CDR2 sequences are SGHVS and FQNEAQ. V was shortened by 5 bases and J by 2 bases, with 13 bases between the two germline ends. This CDR3 spans 15 amino acids. The CDR3 sequence: CASSRRTGGNQPQHF. The CDR3 nucleotides are TGTGCCAGCAGCCGACGGACTGGAGGCAATCAGCCCCAGCATTTT. Variable domain in full (rest from reference TRBV7-8 and TRBJ1-5): GAGVSQSPRYKVAKRGQDVALRCDPISGHVSLFWYQQALGQGPEFLTYFQNEAQLDKSGLPSDRFFAERPEGSVSTLKIQRTQQEDSAVYLCASSRRTGGNQPQHFGDGTRLSIL.

This clonotype appeared many times. This chain uses TRBV3-1 with TRBJ2-2, with TRBD1 matching 8 bases. J gave up 0 bases and V 6 bases, and 9 bases lay outside the gene matches. The CDR3 runs 17 residues. Germline assignment: CDR1 LGHDT and CDR2 YNNKEL (reference sequence). CDR3 in amino acids: CASRPTGTGTNTGELFF. The CDR3 DNA reads TGTGCCAGCAGGCCTACCGGGACAGGAACGAACACCGGGGAGCTGTTTTTT.

This clonotype was picked up many times. The V and J genes are TRBV10-3 and TRBJ2-1, with TRBD2 matching 7 bases. With 2 bases clipped from V and 3 bases from J, the junction kept 1 base outside the gene matches. The CDR3 covers 14 residues. From germline, CDR1 is ENHRY and CDR2 SYGVKD. Here the CDR3 reads CAISEGGSYNEQFF. The CDR3 nucleotides read TGTGCCATCAGTGAGGGCGGGAGCTACAATGAGCAGTTCTTC.

A few counts support this clonotype. The V gene is TRBV7-9, the J gene TRBJ2-7, with 7 positions matching TRBD2. The CDR3 is 15 residues long. Germline V gene data show CDR1 as SEHNR and CDR2 as FQNEAQ (reference sequence). J lost 3 bases, V lost 1 base, and 6 bases had no gene match. The CDR3 sequence is CASSLVSGPLYEQYF. DNA of the CDR3: TGTGCCAGCAGCTTAGTTAGCGGGCCCCTCTACGAGCAGTACTTC.

This clonotype has only a few counts. The chain combines TRBV4-1 with TRBJ2-7, with TRBD1 as a possible D gene (6 bases). The germline V gene has CDR1 MGHRA and CDR2 YSYEKL. CDR3 length: 14 amino acids. V dropped 0 bases and J dropped 2 bases, with 8 bases sitting between them. CDR3 sequence reads: CASSQEDSTYEQYF. The CDR3 bases are TGCGCCAGCAGCCAAGAGGACAGCACCTACGAGCAGTACTTC.

This clonotype has a handful of counts. This chain links TRBV2 with TRBJ1-6; D is unresolved. Germline lookup yields CDR1 SNHLY and CDR2 FYNNEI. The CDR3 length is 12 residues. The ends were cut back, 8 bases at V and 7 bases at J, with 9 bases in the middle. CDR3 DNA sequence: TGTGCCAGCCTGGACGGAAATTCACCCCTCCACTTT. Translating it yields CASLDGNSPLHF.

Only a few counts were recorded for this clonotype. The rearrangement uses TRBV7-8 and TRBJ2-2, with TRBD2 identical over 10 bases. There are 17 residues in the CDR3. Trimming cost V 2 bases and J 1 base; bases outside gene matches: 4. In germline, CDR1 is SGHVS, CDR2 FQNEAQ. This CDR3 reads CASSLRASGGNTGELFF. DNA of the CDR3: TGTGCCAGCAGCTTACGTGCTAGCGGGGGGAACACCGGGGAGCTGTTTTTT. Full variable domain (outside the CDR3, taken from reference TRBV7-8 and TRBJ2-2): GAGVSQSPRYKVAKRGQDVALRCDPISGHVSLFWYQQALGQGPEFLTYFQNEAQLDKSGLPSDRFFAERPEGSVSTLKIQRTQQEDSAVYLCASSLRASGGNTGELFFGEGSRLTVL.

This clonotype was counted between two and nine times. The chain has TRBV27 and TRBJ1-2; D perhaps matches TRBD1 (5 bases). Germline lookup yields CDR1 MNHEY and CDR2 SMNVEV (reference sequence). With 2 bases removed from V and 4 bases from J, the gap between germline ends came to 11 bases. This CDR3 comprises 14 residues. This chain's CDR3 is CASSLSGGGYGYTF. CDR3 coding DNA: TGTGCCAGCAGTTTAAGTGGGGGTGGCTATGGCTACACCTTC.

Many counts were recorded for this clonotype. The chain links TRBV14 to TRBJ2-7, with D possibly TRBD2 on 6 matching bases. Trimming removed 1 base from V and 4 bases from J, with 17 bases in between. The CDR3 covers 16 residues. Germline values: CDR1 SGHDN, CDR2 FVKESK. CDR3: CASSQGIGGTVYEQYF. The CDR3 region has the DNA TGTGCCAGCAGCCAAGGGATTGGCGGGACGGTATACGAGCAGTACTTC. The full variable domain, with the rest looked up from reference TRBV14 and TRBJ2-7, is EAGVTQFPSHSVIEKGQTVTLRCDPISGHDNLYWYRRVMGKEIKFLLHFVKESKQDESGMPNNRFLAERTGGTYSTLKVQPAELEDSGVYFCASSQGIGGTVYEQYFGPGTRLTVT.

This clonotype was recorded once. The chain links TRBV7-9 to TRBJ2-7, with D perhaps TRBD2 (7 bases). Trimming took 5 bases from V and 2 from J, leaving 16 bases between them. The CDR3 sequence is 15 residues long. CDR1 and CDR2 (germline): SEHNR, FQNEAQ (reference sequence). CDR3 sequence: CASSQGRVEPYEQYF. CDR3 DNA: TGTGCCAGCAGCCAGGGGAGGGTCGAACCCTACGAGCAGTACTTC.

This clonotype was picked up many times. The chain combines TRBV7-9 with TRBJ2-1, with unresolved D. The V end lost 2 bases, the J end lost 5 bases, and 7 bases lay between the germline ends. This CDR3 spans 13 amino acids. Per the germline V gene, CDR1 is SEHNR and CDR2 is FQNEAQ (reference sequence). The CDR3 loop is CASSLWGNNEQFF. CDR3 nucleotide sequence: TGTGCCAGCAGCTTATGGGGTAACAATGAGCAGTTCTTC. The full variable domain, rest sourced from reference TRBV7-9 and TRBJ2-1, is DTGVSQNPRHKITKRGQNVTFRCDPISEHNRLYWYRQTLGQGPEFLTYFQNEAQLEKSRLLSDRFSAERPKGSFSTLEIQRTEQGDSAMYLCASSLWGNNEQFFGPGTRLTVL.

This clonotype appeared a few times. The V call is TRBV5-1, the J call TRBJ2-3; 14 bases line up with TRBD2. The CDR3 contains 19 residues. Trimming cost V 0 bases and J 2 bases; bases outside gene matches: 8. Germline V CDR1 and CDR2: SGHRS, YFSETQ. CDR3 nucleotide sequence: TGCGCCAGCAGCTTGGGACAAGGGACTAGCGGGAGACCCACAGATACGCAGTATTTT. It is translated as CASSLGQGTSGRPTDTQYF.